This record covers a single T cell receptor beta chain. Its antigen is not identified. This entry is derived from a study of T-cell memory formation after mild COVID-19. Whole-study findings and limits: Still unconfirmed is whether the second-wave clones peaking on day 37 recognized SARS-CoV-2.

This CDR3 is built from 15 residues. Germline V gene data show CDR1 as KGHSH and CDR2 as LQKENI. V lost 5 bases to trimming and J lost 0 bases, with 10 bases between them. One entry per CDR3 protein, called by TCRdb with MiXCR from the 5' RACE reads. Of around 60,000 distinct CDR3 sequences in the sample, around 9.5% were seen once. The sequencing sample was made of PBMCs or a T cell subset sorted from them (not recorded which). This rearrangement joins TRBV18 to TRBJ2-2, with D unclear. The receptor's source is a man between 18 and 29 years old who had mild COVID-19 (a few samples of this study predate the infection). Cell type and time point are not known. Here the CDR3 DNA reads TGTGCCAGCTCAACGCAGGACCCGAACACCGGGGAGCTGTTTTTT. It yields the protein CASSTQDPNTGELFF.